Listed here are 30 T cell receptor beta chains from one sample, sequenced in a study of Graves' ophthalmopathy and Graves' hyperthyroidism. Amplification targeted the TCR beta CDR3 regions, with RNA transcripts as the source material. The first-round RT-PCR employed HTBI primers together with the Qiagen OneStep RT-PCR kit. A multiplex PCR was then performed as the second round. TCRdb re-called the multiplex PCR reads with MiXCR, one entry per CDR3 protein. The sample consists of about 700,000 distinct CDR3 sequences, roughly 41% of them appearing once. The sample comprised peripheral blood. The receptors shown here come from an adult man with Graves' ophthalmopathy.

The CDR3 here is CASLRGGETQYF. In DNA form, the CDR3 reads TGTGCCAGCCTCCGAGGAGGGGAGACCCAGTACTTC. The J gene is TRBJ2-5, the V gene TRBV7-2, with D possibly TRBD2 on 6 matching bases. Germline lookup yields CDR1 SGHTA and CDR2 FQGNSA. Trimming stripped 8 bases from V and 5 bases from J, with 12 bases between. This CDR3 is 12 amino acids long.

This clonotype was picked up one time. A single base separates this from a much larger clone, so it may be a read error. J is TRBJ1-2 and V is TRBV29-1, with a possible D match to TRBD1 (6 bases). V was cut by 6 bases and J by 0 bases, with 17 bases left in between. The CDR3 runs 15 residues. Germline CDR1 SQVTM, CDR2 ANQGSEA. CDR3: CSVKSGTTSNYGYTF. The CDR3, as DNA: TGCAGCGTCAAGTCCGGGACAACCTCTAACTATGGCTACACCTTC.

This clonotype was detected many times. The chain carries TRBV9 and TRBJ1-6; perhaps TRBD1 as D (6 bases). The CDR3 contains 15 residues. Germline CDR1 SGDLS, CDR2 YYNGEE. Trimming cost V 5 bases and J 4 bases, with 13 bases left between them. CDR3 DNA: TGTGCCAGCAGTCGTACGGACAGATATAATTCACCCCTCCACTTT. It encodes CASSRTDRYNSPLHF.

At least ten counts were recorded for this clonotype. The chain carries TRBV14 and TRBJ1-2; perhaps TRBD1 as D (5 bases). V was clipped by 1 base and J by 9 bases, with 12 bases between them. The CDR3 spans 13 residues. Germline CDR1 SGHDN, CDR2 FVKESK. The CDR3 nucleotides read TGTGCCAGCAGCCAAGCTGCCAGGGAAAGCTACACCTTC. It translates to CASSQAARESYTF. Using reference TRBV14 and TRBJ1-2 for the parts outside the CDR3, the full variable domain is EAGVTQFPSHSVIEKGQTVTLRCDPISGHDNLYWYRRVMGKEIKFLLHFVKESKQDESGMPNNRFLAERTGGTYSTLKVQPAELEDSGVYFCASSQAARESYTFGSGTRLTVV.

This rearrangement joins TRBV29-1 to TRBJ2-6; TRBD2 might be the D (5 bases). The CDR3 extends over 16 amino acids. Germline V gives CDR1 SQVTM, CDR2 ANQGSEA. The CDR3 loop is CGLRTPPDQGANVLTF. The CDR3 DNA is TGCGGCCTCCGGACTCCCCCAGATCAAGGGGCCAACGTCCTGACTTTC.

The table lists this clonotype with a count of one. A much larger clone sits a single nucleotide away, making a read error possible. The chain carries TRBV6-5 and TRBJ1-2; 9 nucleotides match TRBD1. The germline gives CDR1 MNHEY, CDR2 SVGAGI. The CDR3 runs to 14 residues. CDR3 loop: CASSYGQGRYGYAF. The CDR3 DNA reads as TGTGCCAGCAGTTACGGACAGGGGCGCTATGGCTACGCCTTC.

This clonotype was counted ten times or more. The J gene is TRBJ1-1, the V gene TRBV25-1; D remains ambiguous. Trimming left V 2 bases short and J 6 bases short, with 13 bases between. The V gene's germline CDR1 is MGHDK and CDR2 SYGVNS. The CDR3 totals 14 residues. CDR3 DNA: TGTGCCAGCAGTGAACTGTCCGGGTCATCTGAAGCTTTCTTT. Its translation: CASSELSGSSEAFF.

This clonotype has at least ten counts. The chain links TRBV9 to TRBJ1-6; unclear D gene. The V gene's germline CDR1 is SGDLS and CDR2 YYNGEE. Trimming removed 0 bases from V and 5 bases from J, with 9 bases in between. The length of the CDR3 is 15 residues. The CDR3 DNA is TGTGCCAGCAGCGTAGGGGCACAGAATAATTCACCCCTCCACTTT. Translated, it gives CASSVGAQNNSPLHF.

The gene calls are TRBV29-1 and TRBJ1-2; D gene unclear. V lost 7 bases to trimming and J lost 4 bases, with 13 bases between them. Germline V gene sequence: CDR1 SQVTM, CDR2 ANQGSEA. This CDR3 contains 12 residues. The CDR3 sequence is CSDLELSYGYTF. The CDR3 nucleotides read TGCAGCGACCTAGAGTTGAGCTATGGCTACACCTTC.

This chain joins TRBV15 and TRBJ1-4; D gene ambiguous. Germline CDR1 and CDR2: LNHNV and YYDKDF (reference sequence). The CDR3 length is 14 residues. Trimming pared 3 bases from V and 7 bases from J, leaving 12 bases between. The CDR3 is CATSSPGGSEKLFF. Written as DNA, the CDR3 is TGTGCCACCAGCAGCCCAGGAGGGTCTGAAAAACTGTTTTTT.

The chain links TRBV29-1 to TRBJ2-7; no clear D. The CDR3 extends over 13 amino acids. CDR1 and CDR2 from the germline V gene are SQVTM and ANQGSEA. The CDR3 DNA reads TGCAGATTAAAAATGGACCGATCCTACGAGCAGTACTTC. This translates into CRLKMDRSYEQYF.

The V call is TRBV5-4, the J call TRBJ1-1; 7 positions agree with TRBD1. Germline V gene lookup returns CDR1 SGHNT and CDR2 YYREEE (reference sequence). Germline trimming cut 3 bases from V and 1 base from J; bases unmatched to any gene: 6. The CDR3 has 15 residues. CDR3 sequence reads: CASSSRQGPNTEAFF. As DNA, the CDR3 is TGTGCCAGCAGCTCCAGACAGGGCCCGAACACTGAAGCTTTCTTT.

The rearrangement links TRBV25-1 to TRBJ1-5; no clear D. The CDR3 has 11 residues. The germline V gene encodes CDR1 MGHDK and CDR2 SYGVNS. Trimming shortened V by 11 bases and J by 4 bases, and 9 bases separated the two germline ends. CDR3 coding DNA: TGTGCCCCCAGGTGGAATCAGCCCCAGCATTTT. This translates into CAPRWNQPQHF.

This clonotype was counted many times. The chain uses TRBV24-1 and TRBJ1-4; the D is unclear. Between the trimmed V and J ends, which lost 4 bases and 8 bases, there was a span of 22 bases. The CDR3 is 17 amino acids. Germline V CDR1 and CDR2: KGHDR, SFDVKD. DNA of the CDR3: TGTGCCACCAGTGACCCGGCGGGAGGATCAGTATGGGAAAAACTGTTTTTT. Protein: CATSDPAGGSVWEKLFF.

Many counts were recorded for this clonotype. The CDR3 DNA follows: TGTGCCACCAGCAGAGATCGGGCTAGCGGGAGAGGTTACGAGCAGTACTTC. This encodes CATSRDRASGRGYEQYF. The rearrangement joins TRBV15 to TRBJ2-7; 10 bases map to TRBD2. V dropped 0 bases and J dropped 4; count of bases not matched to a gene: 9. Per germline, CDR1 LNHNV and CDR2 YYDKDF (reference sequence). The CDR3 loop spans 17 amino acids.

In its sample, this clonotype was seen many times. This sequence joins TRBV29-1 and TRBJ1-3, with 7 positions matching TRBD1. Germline trimming cut 7 bases from V and 2 bases from J; bases unmatched to any gene: 5. Germline CDR1 and CDR2: SQVTM and ANQGSEA. This CDR3 region has 13 residues. The CDR3 spells CSGRQGTGNTIYF. Written as DNA, the CDR3 is TGCAGCGGACGACAGGGCACTGGAAACACCATATATTTT.

With respect to this clonotype: Here the CDR3 omits its conserved ending phenylalanine or tryptophan, so a read error is the likely source. This chain joins TRBV7-2 and TRBJ2-5; 12 bases line up with TRBD1. The germline V gene encodes CDR1 SGHTA and CDR2 FQGNSA. Germline trimming cut 5 bases from V and 4 bases from J; bases unmatched to any gene: 5. This CDR3 has 15 residues. For the CDR3, the DNA is TGTGCCAGCAGCCGAGGGACAGGGGGCGCAGAGACCCAGTACTGC. It codes for CASSRGTGGAETQYC.

In the case of this clonotype: This CDR3 fails to terminate in the conserved phenylalanine or tryptophan, so it likely reflects a read error. The limits of the CDR3 on the DNA are not certain, so only TCRdb's listed CDR3 is given. The rearrangement uses TRBV7-3 and TRBJ2-7; the table's D call TRBD2 went unverified against the DNA. Germline CDR1 SGHTA, CDR2 FQGTGA. The CDR3 comprises 8 residues, both ends counted. CDR3 protein: CASSLGLA.

The rearrangement joins TRBV28 to TRBJ1-6; D remains ambiguous. CDR3 length: 15 residues. Trimming pared 1 base from V and 10 bases from J, leaving 14 bases between. CDR1 is MDHEN, CDR2 SYDVKM, per germline. CDR3 nucleotides: TGTGCCAGCAGTTTATTAGAGGGAGGAGCGTCACCCCTCCACTTT. This translates into CASSLLEGGASPLHF. The full variable domain, with the rest looked up from reference TRBV28 and TRBJ1-6, is DVKVTQSSRYLVKRTGEKVFLECVQDMDHENMFWYRQDPGLGLRLIYFSYDVKMKEKGDIPEGYSVSREKKERFSLILESASTNQTSMYLCASSLLEGGASPLHFGNGTRLTVT.

This clonotype has only a few counts. The rearrangement joins TRBV20-1 to TRBJ1-5, with D maybe TRBD1 (5 bases). CDR3 size: 16 residues. V shed 0 bases and J shed 0 bases, with 12 bases lying between them. CDR1 and CDR2 (germline): DFQATT, SNEGSKA (reference sequence). CDR3 amino acids: CSARDIGGGSNQPQHF. The CDR3 DNA reads as TGCAGTGCTAGAGATATCGGGGGTGGTAGCAATCAGCCCCAGCATTTT.

Regarding this clonotype: This could be a read error, since a much larger clone is one nucleotide away. This CDR3 is missing its conserved last phenylalanine or tryptophan, likely due to a read error. The chain couples TRBV5-6 to TRBJ2-7, with 7 bases that match TRBD1. The CDR3 extends over 13 amino acids. The ends lost 4 bases at V and 7 bases at J; junction bases unmatched: 8. Germline V gives CDR1 SGHDT, CDR2 YYEEEE. The CDR3 nucleotides read TGTGCCAGCAGCCCGAGGGGGCAGCGGGAGCAGTACTGC. Its translation is CASSPRGQREQYC.

This clonotype has ten or more counts. The chain uses TRBV14 and TRBJ1-5, with no clear D. Germline CDR1 is SGHDN and CDR2 is FVKESK. CDR3 length: 14 residues. V was pared by 4 bases and J by 7 bases, with 14 bases between. CDR3 amino acids: CASSPMLPGQPQHF. The CDR3 bases are TGTGCCAGCAGCCCCATGCTCCCTGGGCAGCCCCAGCATTTT.

This clonotype was counted many times. This chain links TRBV29-1 with TRBJ1-2, with 7 bases matching TRBD1. The CDR3 totals 12 residues. V shed 6 bases and J 8 bases; nucleotides not matched to a gene: 9. Germline V CDR1 and CDR2: SQVTM, ANQGSEA. The DNA for the CDR3 is TGCAGCGTCCCTGGGGACAGATACGGCTACACCTTC. Its translation: CSVPGDRYGYTF.

The V and J genes are TRBV11-2 and TRBJ1-6; no firm D call. The CDR3 has 17 amino acids. V shed 4 bases and J shed 1 base, with 14 bases lying between them. Germline CDR1 is SGHAT and CDR2 is FQNNGV. Here the CDR3 DNA reads TGTGCCAGCAGCTCGACTAGCGGGAGGTCCTATAATTCACCCCTCCACTTT. It yields the protein CASSSTSGRSYNSPLHF.

This clonotype has at least ten counts. The chain employs TRBV29-1 and TRBJ2-6; 7 nucleotides line up with TRBD1. There are 15 residues in the CDR3. V was clipped by 6 bases and J by 2 bases; unmatched bases: 7. Per the germline V gene, CDR1 is SQVTM and CDR2 is ANQGSEA. CDR3 amino acids: CSVGQGVTGANVLTF. In DNA form, the CDR3 reads TGCAGCGTCGGGCAGGGGGTAACTGGGGCCAACGTCCTGACTTTC. Drawing the rest from reference TRBV29-1 and TRBJ2-6, the complete variable domain is SAVISQKPSRDICQRGTSLTIQCQVDSQVTMMFWYRQQPGQSLTLIATANQGSEATYESGFVIDKFPISRPNLTFSTLTVSNMSPEDSSIYLCSVGQGVTGANVLTFGAGSRLTVL.

This clonotype has a handful of counts. The rearrangement links TRBV5-1 to TRBJ1-5, with 12 positions matching TRBD1. V gave up 4 bases and J gave up 3 bases; unmatched junction bases: 5. The length of the CDR3 is 16 residues. Germline CDR1 reads SGHRS; CDR2 reads YFSETQ. The CDR3 coding sequence is TGCGCCAGCAGCCCCGGGACAGGGGGCTTCAATCAGCCCCAGCATTTT. It codes for CASSPGTGGFNQPQHF.

This clonotype was recorded many times. The V call is TRBV11-2, the J call TRBJ1-1; D not certain. Germline CDR1 and CDR2: SGHAT and FQNNGV. This CDR3 comprises 13 residues. Trimming pared 6 bases from V and 0 bases from J, leaving 8 bases between. The DNA of the CDR3 is TGTGCCAGCAGTAAGACTATGAACACTGAAGCTTTCTTT. It translates to CASSKTMNTEAFF.

This clonotype has at least ten counts. This chain links TRBV19 with TRBJ1-1; 8 positions agree with TRBD1. After removal of 0 bases from V and 7 bases from J, the junction contained 7 bases not matched to a gene. Germline V gene lookup returns CDR1 LNHDA and CDR2 SQIVND (reference sequence). The CDR3 has 15 amino acids. CDR3 region: CASSIEGTGQIEAFF. As DNA, the CDR3 is TGTGCCAGTAGTATAGAGGGGACAGGACAGATTGAAGCTTTCTTT.

This clonotype has ten or more counts. V gene TRBV20-1 combines with J gene TRBJ1-2; perhaps TRBD1 as D (6 bases). CDR3 length equals 11 residues. V lost 7 bases and J lost 7, with 13 bases in between. Germline CDR1 and CDR2: DFQATT and SNEGSKA (reference sequence). The CDR3 loop reads CSVPGRGGYTF. The DNA of the CDR3 is TGCAGTGTCCCGGGCAGGGGTGGCTACACCTTC.

The sample holds a few counts of this clonotype. The rearrangement joins TRBV7-2 to TRBJ2-5; 11 bases match TRBD2. Germline V lookup: CDR1 SGHTA, CDR2 FQGNSA. V lost 3 bases, J lost 4 bases, and 4 bases stayed unmatched. This CDR3 has 15 amino acids. The chain's CDR3 is CASSLSGLAGETQYF. CDR3 sequence (DNA): TGTGCCAGCAGCTTGAGTGGACTAGCGGGAGAGACCCAGTACTTC.